This TCR beta chain appears in the sequencing data of a study of metastatic and nonmetastatic thyroid tumors. TCRdb reanalyzed the PCR reads via MiXCR. The data contain about 16,000 clones, roughly 21% of them singletons. All patients were untreated before thyroid surgery. This clone has a count of ten or more. The sequenced sample was adjacent normal tissue. The receptor's source is a female donor with papillary thyroid cancer or a benign thyroid nodule (not recorded which). Some clones in this sample may be carry-over from other donors' samples.

CDR3 protein: CASSIVRGRKGNTEAFF. The CDR3 region has the DNA TGTGCCAGTAGTATAGTAAGGGGTAGAAAGGGGAACACTGAAGCTTTCTTT. The gene calls are TRBV19 and TRBJ1-1; TRBD1 might be the D (5 bases). Looked up from germline, CDR1 is LNHDA and CDR2 is SQIVND (reference sequence). The CDR3 totals 17 residues. Between the trimmed V and J ends, which lost 1 base and 1 base, there was a span of 16 bases. The entire variable domain, with the rest obtained from reference TRBV19 and TRBJ1-1, is as follows: DGGITQSPKYLFRKEGQNVTLSCEQNLNHDAMYWYRQDPGQGLRLIYYSQIVNDFQKGDIAEGYSVSREKKESFPLTVTSAQKNPTAFYLCASSIVRGRKGNTEAFFGQGTRLTVV.